Here is one T cell receptor (beta chain) with its context. The CDR3 is 16 residues long. The germline CDR1 and CDR2 sequences are LGHDT and YNNKEL (reference sequence). After removal of 0 bases from V and 4 bases from J, the junction contained 7 bases not matched to a gene. The table came from immunoSEQ multiplex PCR; TCRdb's copy has only in-frame clones and leaves some out. The sample shows about 220,000 clones, nearly 90% of them seen only once. The source of the sample is a study of blood T cell repertoires in COVID-19. The receptor comes from a man aged 25 to 40 who had been exposed to COVID-19. The sequencing input was PBMCs or T cells enriched from blood (not recorded which). The J gene is TRBJ2-7, the V gene TRBV3-1 (or the pseudogene TRBV3-2), with 9 bases fitting TRBD2. The CDR3 region is CASSQDPPAGGYEQYF. The CDR3 DNA follows: TGTGCCAGCAGCCAAGATCCACCGGCGGGGGGGTACGAGCAGTACTTC.